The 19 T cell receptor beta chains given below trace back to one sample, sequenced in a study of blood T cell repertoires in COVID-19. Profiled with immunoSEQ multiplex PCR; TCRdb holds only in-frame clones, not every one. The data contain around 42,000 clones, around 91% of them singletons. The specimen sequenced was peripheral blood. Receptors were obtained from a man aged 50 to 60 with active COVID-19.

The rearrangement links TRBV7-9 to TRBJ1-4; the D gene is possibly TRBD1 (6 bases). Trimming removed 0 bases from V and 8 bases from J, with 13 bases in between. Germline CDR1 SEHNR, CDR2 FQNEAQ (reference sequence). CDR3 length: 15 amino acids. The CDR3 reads CASSLARTGQEKLFF. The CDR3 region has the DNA TGTGCCAGCAGCTTAGCGCGTACAGGGCAAGAAAAACTGTTTTTT.

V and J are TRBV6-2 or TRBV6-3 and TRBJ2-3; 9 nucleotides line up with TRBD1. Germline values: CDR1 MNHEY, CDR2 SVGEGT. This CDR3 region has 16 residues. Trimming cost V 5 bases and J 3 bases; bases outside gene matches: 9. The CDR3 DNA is TGTGCCAGCAGTCCACCACGGGACAGGGCGACAGATACGCAGTATTTT. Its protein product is CASSPPRDRATDTQYF.

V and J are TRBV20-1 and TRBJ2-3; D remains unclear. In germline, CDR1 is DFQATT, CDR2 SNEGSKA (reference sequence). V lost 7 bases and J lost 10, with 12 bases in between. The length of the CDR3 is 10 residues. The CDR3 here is CSGRSHAQYF. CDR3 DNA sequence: TGCAGTGGCAGGTCTCACGCGCAGTATTTT.

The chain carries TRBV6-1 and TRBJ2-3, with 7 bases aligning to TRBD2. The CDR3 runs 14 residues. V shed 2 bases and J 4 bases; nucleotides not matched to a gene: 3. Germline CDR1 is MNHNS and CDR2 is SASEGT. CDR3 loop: CASSEWGGADTQYF. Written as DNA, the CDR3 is TGTGCCAGCAGTGAATGGGGGGGAGCAGATACGCAGTATTTT.

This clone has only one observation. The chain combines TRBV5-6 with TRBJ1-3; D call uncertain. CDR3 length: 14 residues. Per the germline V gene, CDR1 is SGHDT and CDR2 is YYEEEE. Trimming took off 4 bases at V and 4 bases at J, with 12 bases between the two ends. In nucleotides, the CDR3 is TGTGCCAGCAGCGGAGTGGAATCAGGAAACACCATATATTTT. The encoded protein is CASSGVESGNTIYF.

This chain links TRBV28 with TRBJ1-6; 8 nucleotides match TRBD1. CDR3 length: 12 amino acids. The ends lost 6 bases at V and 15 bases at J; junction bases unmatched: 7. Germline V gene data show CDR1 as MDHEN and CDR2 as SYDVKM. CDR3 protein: CASRTVQGGLHF. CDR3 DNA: TGTGCCAGCAGGACGGTACAGGGGGGCCTCCACTTT.

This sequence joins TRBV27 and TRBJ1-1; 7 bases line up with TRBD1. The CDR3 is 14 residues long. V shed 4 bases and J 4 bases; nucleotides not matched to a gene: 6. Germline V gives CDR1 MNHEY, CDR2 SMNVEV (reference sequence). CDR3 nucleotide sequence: TGTGCCAGCAGTTGGGAGGACAGGAGCACTGAAGCTTTCTTT. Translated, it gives CASSWEDRSTEAFF.

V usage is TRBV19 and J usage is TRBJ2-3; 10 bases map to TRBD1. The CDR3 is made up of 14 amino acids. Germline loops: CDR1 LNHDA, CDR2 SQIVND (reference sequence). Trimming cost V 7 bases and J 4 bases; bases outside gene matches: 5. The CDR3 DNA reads TGTGCCAGTACCGGGACAGGGGACGCAGATACGCAGTATTTT. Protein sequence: CASTGTGDADTQYF.

The CDR3: CASSLGTGTQETQYF. In DNA, the CDR3 is TGTGCCAGCAGCTTAGGGACAGGGACTCAAGAGACCCAGTACTTC. The chain joins TRBV7-8 to TRBJ2-5; 8 nucleotides match TRBD1. J lost 2 bases, V lost 1 base, and 3 bases had no gene match. CDR3 length: 15 amino acids. From germline, CDR1 is SGHVS and CDR2 FQNEAQ. Filled out from reference TRBV7-8 and TRBJ2-5, the complete variable domain reads GAGVSQSPRYKVAKRGQDVALRCDPISGHVSLFWYQQALGQGPEFLTYFQNEAQLDKSGLPSDRFFAERPEGSVSTLKIQRTQQEDSAVYLCASSLGTGTQETQYFGPGTRLLVL.

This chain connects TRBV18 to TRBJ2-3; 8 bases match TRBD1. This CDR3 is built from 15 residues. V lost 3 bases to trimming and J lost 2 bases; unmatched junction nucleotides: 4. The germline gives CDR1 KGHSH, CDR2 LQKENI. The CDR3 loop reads CASSPGQGNTDTQYF. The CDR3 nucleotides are TGTGCCAGCTCACCCGGACAGGGCAACACAGATACGCAGTATTTT.

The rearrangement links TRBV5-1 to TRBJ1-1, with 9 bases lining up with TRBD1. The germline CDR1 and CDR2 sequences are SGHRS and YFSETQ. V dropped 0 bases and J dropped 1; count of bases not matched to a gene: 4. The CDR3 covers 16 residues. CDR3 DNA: TGCGCCAGCAGCTTGGCCTACAGGGGGCCGAACACTGAAGCTTTCTTT. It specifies CASSLAYRGPNTEAFF. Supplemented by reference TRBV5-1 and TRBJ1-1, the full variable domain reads KAGVTQTPRYLIKTRGQQVTLSCSPISGHRSVSWYQQTPGQGLQFLFEYFSETQRNKGNFPGRFSGRQFSNSRSEMNVSTLELGDSALYLCASSLAYRGPNTEAFFGQGTRLTVV.

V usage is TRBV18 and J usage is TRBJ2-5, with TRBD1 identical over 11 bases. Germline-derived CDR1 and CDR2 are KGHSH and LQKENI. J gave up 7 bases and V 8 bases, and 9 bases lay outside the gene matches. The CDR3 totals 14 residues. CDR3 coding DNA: TGTGCCAGCGGAGACACCGGGACAGGGGGGACCCAGTACTTC. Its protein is CASGDTGTGGTQYF.

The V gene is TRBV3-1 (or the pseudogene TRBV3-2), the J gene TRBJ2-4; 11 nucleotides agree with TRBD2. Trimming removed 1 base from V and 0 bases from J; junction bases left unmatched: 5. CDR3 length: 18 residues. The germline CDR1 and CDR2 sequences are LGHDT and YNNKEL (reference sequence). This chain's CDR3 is CASSQGASGGIAKNIQYF. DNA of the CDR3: TGTGCCAGCAGCCAAGGGGCTAGCGGGGGGATAGCCAAAAACATTCAGTACTTC.

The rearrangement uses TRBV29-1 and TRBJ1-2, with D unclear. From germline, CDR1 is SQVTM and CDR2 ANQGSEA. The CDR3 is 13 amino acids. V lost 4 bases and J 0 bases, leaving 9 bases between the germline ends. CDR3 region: CSVGLTSNYGYTF. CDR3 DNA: TGCAGCGTTGGTCTAACGTCTAACTATGGCTACACCTTC. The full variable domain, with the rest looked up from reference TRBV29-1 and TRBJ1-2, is SAVISQKPSRDICQRGTSLTIQCQVDSQVTMMFWYRQQPGQSLTLIATANQGSEATYESGFVIDKFPISRPNLTFSTLTVSNMSPEDSSIYLCSVGLTSNYGYTFGSGTRLTVV.

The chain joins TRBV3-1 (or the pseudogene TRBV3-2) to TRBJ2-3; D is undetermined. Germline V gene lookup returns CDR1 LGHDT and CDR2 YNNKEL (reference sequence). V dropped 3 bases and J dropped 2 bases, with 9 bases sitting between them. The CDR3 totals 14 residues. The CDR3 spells CASSQTYTTDTQYF. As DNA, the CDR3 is TGTGCCAGCAGCCAGACTTATACCACAGATACGCAGTATTTT.

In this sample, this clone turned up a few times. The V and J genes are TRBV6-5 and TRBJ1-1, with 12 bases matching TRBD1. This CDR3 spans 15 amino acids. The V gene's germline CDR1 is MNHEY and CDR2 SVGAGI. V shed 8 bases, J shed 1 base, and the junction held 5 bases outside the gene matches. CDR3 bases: TGTGCCAGCGGGGGACAGGGGGCTACGAACACTGAAGCTTTCTTT. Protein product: CASGGQGATNTEAFF.

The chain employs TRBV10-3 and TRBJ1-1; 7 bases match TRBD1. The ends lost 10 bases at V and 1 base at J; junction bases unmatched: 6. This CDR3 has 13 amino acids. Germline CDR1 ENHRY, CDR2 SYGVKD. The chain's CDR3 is CATEGQTNTEAFF. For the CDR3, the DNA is TGTGCCACCGAGGGACAGACGAACACTGAAGCTTTCTTT.

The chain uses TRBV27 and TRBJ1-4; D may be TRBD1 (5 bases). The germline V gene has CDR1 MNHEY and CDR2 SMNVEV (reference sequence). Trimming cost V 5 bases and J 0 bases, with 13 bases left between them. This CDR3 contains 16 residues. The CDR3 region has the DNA TGTGCCAGCAGTAGAAGACAGTTTGCAACTAATGAAAAACTGTTTTTT. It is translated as CASSRRQFATNEKLFF.

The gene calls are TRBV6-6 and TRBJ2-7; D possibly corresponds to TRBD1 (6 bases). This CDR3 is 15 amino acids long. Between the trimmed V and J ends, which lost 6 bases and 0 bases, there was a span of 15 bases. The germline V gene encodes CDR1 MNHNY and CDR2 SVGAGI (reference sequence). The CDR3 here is CASSPPGTSSYEQYF. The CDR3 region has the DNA TGTGCCAGCAGCCCCCCCGGGACAAGCTCCTACGAGCAGTACTTC.